This section outlines one T cell receptor (beta chain) sequence together with its context. Its specificity is unknown. This entry comes from a study of cytomegalovirus exposure and HLA in healthy donors. The overall study: Clustering assigned 70% to 90% of the 350 to 450 genotyped donors to the Caucasian-associated ancestry cluster. Study-wide points: Earlier analysis looked at TCR beta V segments, and most were productive about 87% or about 30% of the time.

The PCR had 60 Vbeta and 13 Jbeta primers. Sequenced by immunoSEQ multiplex PCR; TCRdb stores in-frame clones only, minus some. This sample carries some 99,000 clones, around four fifths of them seen once, and the ten largest clones take more than 1.5%. This CDR3 has 15 residues. Germline V gene lookup returns CDR1 SGHTA and CDR2 FQGNSA. The receptor was isolated from a man in his forties in good health and CMV-seronegative. The sequenced sample was PBMCs. The chain recombines TRBV7-2 with TRBJ2-5; TRBD2 agrees at 7 bases. The DNA end is a closer match to TRBJ2-7, so the J assignment may be wrong. CDR3 protein: CASTPLLGGSAEQYF. The DNA for the CDR3 is TGTGCCAGCACCCCCCTCCTGGGGGGGTCCGCCGAGCAGTACTTC.